This T cell receptor beta chain was sequenced during a study of early T cells in non-severe SARS-CoV-2 infection. As for the study in general: The study sequenced bulk RNA from unsorted whole blood, with chains unpaired.

Each cDNA molecule carried a unique molecular identifier. From the 5' RACE reads, TCRdb called clonotypes with MiXCR, one entry per CDR3 protein. This table has some 19,000 distinct CDR3 sequences, roughly 4.4% appearing once. Study-level findings and limits: Comparison of clonotypes with VDJdb favored anti-spike CD8 responses while missing private and CD4 specificities.

This clonotype has at least ten counts. Its target is unknown. Looked up from germline, CDR1 is SGHTA and CDR2 is FQGNSA. This CDR3 has 16 residues. V dropped 0 bases and J dropped 2; count of bases not matched to a gene: 2. This sequence originates from an adult who was a healthcare worker with PCR-confirmed SARS-CoV-2 infection or an uninfected control (not recorded which). Sample: whole blood. This chain links TRBV7-2 with TRBJ2-5; 11 bases fit TRBD2. CDR3: CASSLASGGAQETQYF. CDR3 DNA: TGTGCCAGCAGCTTAGCTAGCGGGGGGGCACAAGAGACCCAGTACTTC.